The clone carrying this T cell receptor beta chain was seen a few times. These data are taken from a study of cytomegalovirus exposure and HLA in healthy donors. PCR employed 60 Vbeta and 13 Jbeta primers. Data came from immunoSEQ multiplex PCR; TCRdb stores just in-frame clones and leaves some out. The sample carries under 130,000 clones, 15% recorded once. This clonotype was obtained from a female donor in good health and CMV-seronegative. Material for sequencing was PBMCs.

The CDR3 sequence: CASSFSGQGVCYTF. The CDR3, as DNA: TGTGCCAGCAGTTTTTCGGGACAAGGTGTGTGCTACACCTTC. This chain joins TRBV27 and TRBJ1-2; D might be TRBD1 (6 bases). The V gene's germline CDR1 is MNHEY and CDR2 SMNVEV (reference sequence). This CDR3 has 14 residues. The V gene lost 3 bases and the J gene lost 9 bases, with 17 bases spanning the gap.